Listed here are 22 T cell receptor beta chains from one sample, sequenced in a study of shared clonotypes between healthy human individuals (dated by TCRdb to 2019 to 2021). The library was made by the immunoSEQ multiplex PCR assay. The table was pulled from immuneACCESS by TCRdb, which kept in-frame rearrangements only. Such tables lose some clones; where checked, under half of the loss comes from unresolved V genes, and the rest has no known cause. The sample table holds millions of clones, of which 90% to 95% were seen once. Over 0.12% of the sample is taken by the ten largest. Sequenced: naive CD4+ T cells sorted from blood. The label giving this sample's cell subset or site can be read as: CD45RA+ positively selected. These receptors were obtained from a young man in good health.

In its sample, this clone was seen a few times. This chain links TRBV6-5 with TRBJ1-2; 7 bases line up with TRBD1. CDR3 length: 14 residues. J was trimmed by 8 bases and V by 2 bases; bases with no gene match: 8. The germline V gene encodes CDR1 MNHEY and CDR2 SVGAGI. The CDR3 DNA reads TGTGCCAGCAGTTACGGGGACAGCCCCACGGGCTACACCTTC. Translated, it gives CASSYGDSPTGYTF.

This clone has a single count. The J gene is TRBJ1-3, the V gene TRBV28; no firm D call. The CDR3 loop spans 13 amino acids. V lost 1 base and J lost 5, with 6 bases in between. Germline CDR1 and CDR2: MDHEN and SYDVKM. The CDR3 protein is CASSLLDRNTIYF. The DNA of the CDR3 is TGTGCCAGCAGTTTATTGGACCGAAACACCATATATTTT.

The chain has TRBV28 and TRBJ1-1; D perhaps matches TRBD1 (6 bases). The length of the CDR3 is 14 residues. Trimming left V 5 bases short and J 2 bases short, with 12 bases between. CDR1 and CDR2 from the germline V gene are MDHEN and SYDVKM. CDR3 amino acids: CASSLIQGNTEAFF. The CDR3 coding sequence is TGTGCCAGCAGTCTGATACAGGGAAACACTGAAGCTTTCTTT.

Concerning this clone: This sample also contains other DNA sequences that code for the same CDR3. The V gene is TRBV27, the J gene TRBJ2-5; 10 nucleotides match TRBD2. In germline, CDR1 is MNHEY, CDR2 SMNVEV (reference sequence). CDR3 length: 15 amino acids. V dropped 5 bases and J dropped 4; count of bases not matched to a gene: 7. The CDR3 DNA reads TGTGCCAGCAGTCCTCGGACTAGCGGAGGAGAGACCCAGTACTTC. This codes for CASSPRTSGGETQYF.

The CDR3 nucleotides read TGCGCCAGTATGCGAGGGACCGATACCTACGAGCAGTACTTC. It is translated as CASMRGTDTYEQYF. The chain employs TRBV5-1 and TRBJ2-7, with D possibly called TRBD1 or TRBD2 (5 bases each). The germline V gene encodes CDR1 SGHRS and CDR2 YFSETQ. V lost 8 bases and J 2 bases, leaving 17 bases between the germline ends. This CDR3 contains 14 residues.

The chain is built from TRBV9 and TRBJ2-5, with 8 nucleotides matching TRBD2. Germline values: CDR1 SGDLS, CDR2 YYNGEE. Unmatched junction bases numbered 5, after V lost 2 bases and J lost 5 bases. The CDR3 is 14 amino acids. The CDR3 here is CASSVAGGHETQYF. The DNA for the CDR3 is TGTGCCAGCAGCGTTGCGGGGGGTCATGAGACCCAGTACTTC.

This chain connects TRBV6-5 to TRBJ2-3; D uncertain. V gave up 0 bases and J gave up 2 bases, with 6 bases separating them. The CDR3 sequence is 14 residues long. Germline V gene data show CDR1 as MNHEY and CDR2 as SVGAGI. The CDR3 reads CASSYSALTDTQYF. In nucleotides, the CDR3 is TGTGCCAGCAGTTACTCGGCACTCACAGATACGCAGTATTTT.

With respect to this clone: This sample includes further DNA sequences coding for the same CDR3. The genes are TRBV5-1 and TRBJ2-5; no clear D gene. V was clipped by 4 bases and J by 4 bases, with 11 bases between them. This CDR3 is built from 13 residues. Germline CDR1 reads SGHRS; CDR2 reads YFSETQ. CDR3 protein: CASSRGSAETQYF. CDR3 DNA sequence: TGCGCCAGCAGCCGTGGTTCGGCAGAGACCCAGTACTTC.

The CDR3 here is CASSLKGVGTEAFF. The CDR3 DNA sequence: TGTGCCAGCAGCTTAAAGGGGGTGGGCACTGAAGCTTTCTTT. The rearrangement joins TRBV7-9 to TRBJ1-1; D is perhaps TRBD1 (6 bases). The CDR3 runs to 14 residues. Trimming stripped 2 bases from V and 4 bases from J, with 11 bases between. Germline assignment: CDR1 SEHNR and CDR2 FQNEAQ (reference sequence).

The gene calls are TRBV11-2 and TRBJ2-5; TRBD2 is a possible D gene (5 bases). Trimming cost V 0 bases and J 5 bases, with 7 bases left between them. Germline V gene data show CDR1 as SGHAT and CDR2 as FQNNGV. The CDR3 totals 13 residues. The CDR3 sequence: CASSLEGGETQYF. DNA for the CDR3: TGTGCCAGCAGCTTAGAGGGCGGGGAGACCCAGTACTTC.

Only one count was recorded for this clone. The chain joins TRBV10-2 to TRBJ2-7; weak D call: TRBD1 (5 bases). Trimming pared 0 bases from V and 3 bases from J, leaving 12 bases between. The CDR3 has 15 residues. Looked up from germline, CDR1 is WSHSY and CDR2 is SAAADI. The CDR3: CASSESAGIFYEQYF. CDR3 nucleotide sequence: TGCGCCAGCAGTGAGTCGGCAGGGATCTTCTACGAGCAGTACTTC.

Worth noting for this clone: Other DNA sequences from this sample encode an identical CDR3 as well. This chain's CDR3 is CASGGHEQYF. Written as DNA, the CDR3 is TGTGCCAGCGGAGGGCACGAGCAGTACTTC. The chain combines TRBV2 with TRBJ2-7; D might be TRBD2 (6 bases). V lost 8 bases to trimming and J lost 5 bases, with 7 bases between them. The CDR3 covers 10 residues. The V gene's germline CDR1 is SNHLY and CDR2 FYNNEI. Combining the CDR3 with reference TRBV2 and TRBJ2-7 gives the whole variable domain EPEVTQTPSHQVTQMGQEVILRCVPISNHLYFYWYRQILGQKVEFLVSFYNNEISEKSEIFDDQFSVERPDGSNFTLKIRSTKLEDSAMYFCASGGHEQYFGPGTRLTVT.

In regard to this clone: Within the sample, other DNA sequences also encode this same CDR3. V gene TRBV18 combines with J gene TRBJ2-1; TRBD2 matches at 10 bases. The CDR3 consists of 15 residues. V lost 6 bases, J lost 2 bases, and 4 bases stayed unmatched. CDR1 and CDR2 from the germline V gene are KGHSH and LQKENI. The CDR3 DNA is TGTGCCAGCTCGCCTCTAGCGGGAGCCTACAATGAGCAGTTCTTC. It is translated as CASSPLAGAYNEQFF.

The chain is built from TRBV2 and TRBJ2-3; D gene unclear. V lost 8 bases, J lost 1 base, and 13 bases lay in between. CDR3 size: 14 residues. The germline V gene has CDR1 SNHLY and CDR2 FYNNEI. CDR3 region: CASGKGDGTDTQYF. CDR3 nucleotides: TGTGCCAGCGGGAAGGGTGACGGCACAGATACGCAGTATTTT.

A single count supports this clone. V is TRBV18 and J is TRBJ1-2, with D possibly being TRBD1 (6 bases). The CDR3 totals 13 residues. The V gene's germline CDR1 is KGHSH and CDR2 LQKENI. V gave up 4 bases and J gave up 6 bases, with 12 bases separating them. The CDR3 sequence: CASSQDSRDGYTF. As DNA, the CDR3 is TGTGCCAGCTCACAGGACAGCAGGGATGGCTACACCTTC.

V usage is TRBV19 and J usage is TRBJ1-6, with D hard to call. CDR3 length equals 13 residues. CDR1 LNHDA and CDR2 SQIVND come from the germline V gene (reference sequence). The V end was cut by 6 bases, the J end by 7 bases, with 10 bases between. This CDR3 is CASSHRQNSPLHF. The DNA of the CDR3 is TGTGCCAGTAGCCACCGCCAGAATTCACCCCTCCACTTT.

This clone occurred once. The chain uses TRBV6-5 and TRBJ2-1, with D maybe TRBD1 (5 bases). This CDR3 spans 16 amino acids. The ends were cut back, 4 bases at V and 6 bases at J, with 19 bases in the middle. Looked up from germline, CDR1 is MNHEY and CDR2 is SVGAGI. CDR3 nucleotide sequence: TGTGCCAGCAGTTCCTTCGGGTGGGGCCCGGGCAATGAGCAGTTCTTC. It codes for CASSSFGWGPGNEQFF.

The gene calls are TRBV18 and TRBJ2-1; D perhaps matches TRBD2 (6 bases). CDR1 KGHSH and CDR2 LQKENI come from the germline V gene. Trimming removed 5 bases from V and 3 bases from J, with 8 bases in between. The CDR3 runs to 13 residues. The CDR3 region is CASSKDYYNEQFF. The CDR3 region has the DNA TGTGCCAGCTCAAAGGACTACTACAATGAGCAGTTCTTC.

The chain carries TRBV4-3 and TRBJ2-7; 7 positions match TRBD1. Per germline, CDR1 LGHNA and CDR2 YSLEER. After removal of 4 bases from V and 3 bases from J, the junction contained 6 bases not matched to a gene. The length of the CDR3 is 14 residues. The chain's CDR3 is CASSRSPGGYEQYF. The CDR3 DNA sequence: TGCGCCAGCAGCCGCAGCCCAGGGGGCTACGAGCAGTACTTC.

The chain couples TRBV29-1 to TRBJ1-5, with TRBD1 matching over 7 bases. The length of the CDR3 is 15 residues. After removal of 5 bases from V and 1 base from J, the junction contained 8 bases not matched to a gene. Germline V gene data show CDR1 as SQVTM and CDR2 as ANQGSEA. CDR3 loop: CSVRSGTASNQPQHF. CDR3 DNA sequence: TGCAGCGTTCGTTCCGGGACAGCAAGCAATCAGCCCCAGCATTTT.

About this clone: Other DNA sequences of this sample code for an identical CDR3. The chain carries TRBV2 and TRBJ1-5, with TRBD1 matching 9 bases. CDR1 and CDR2 from the germline V gene are SNHLY and FYNNEI. The trim removed 8 bases at V and 1 base at J, leaving 3 bases unmatched. The CDR3 has 14 residues. The chain's CDR3 is CASRDRVSNQPQHF. The CDR3 nucleotides are TGTGCCAGCCGGGACAGGGTGAGCAATCAGCCCCAGCATTTT.

The V and J genes are TRBV6-4 and TRBJ2-5, with a weak D call TRBD1 (6 bases). This CDR3 is 13 amino acids long. Trimming took off 5 bases at V and 5 bases at J, with 12 bases between the two ends. The V gene's germline CDR1 is MRHNA and CDR2 SNTAGT. This CDR3 reads CASSTGSGETQYF. In DNA, the CDR3 is TGTGCCAGCAGTACAGGGTCTGGGGAGACCCAGTACTTC.